The 8 T cell receptor beta chains reported below all come from one sample, sequenced in a study of blood T cell repertoires in COVID-19. Some clones are missing from TCRdb's copy, which holds only in-frame ones; the method was immunoSEQ multiplex PCR. The sample lists approximately 170,000 clones, 65% to 85% occurring once. What was sequenced was PBMCs or T cells enriched from blood (not recorded which). The receptors were sampled from a middle-aged man who had recovered from COVID-19.

The V and J genes are TRBV4-2 and TRBJ2-5; 7 nucleotides align to TRBD2. Germline loops: CDR1 LGHNA, CDR2 YNFKEQ. The V segment lost 5 bases and the J segment 3 bases; nucleotides outside the gene matches: 15. The CDR3 contains 17 residues. CDR3 loop: CASSSQVLASGKETQYF. CDR3 nucleotide sequence: TGTGCCAGCAGCTCCCAGGTCCTGGCTAGCGGCAAAGAGACCCAGTACTTC.

This clone was found once. DNA of the CDR3: TGTGCCAGCAGTGAAGCAGGGGGCGGTGAAAAACTGTTTTTT. Its protein product is CASSEAGGGEKLFF. The chain has TRBV25-1 and TRBJ1-4, with TRBD1 matching over 8 bases. CDR1 MGHDK and CDR2 SYGVNS come from the germline V gene. Trimming removed 2 bases from V and 7 bases from J; junction bases left unmatched: 3. The CDR3 is made up of 14 amino acids.

This clone appeared once. The V gene is TRBV5-1, the J gene TRBJ1-4; D is possibly TRBD1 (5 bases). V was cut by 0 bases and J by 8 bases, with 8 bases left in between. The length of the CDR3 is 13 residues. In germline, CDR1 is SGHRS, CDR2 YFSETQ. CDR3 sequence: CASSLESGEKLFF. The DNA of the CDR3 is TGCGCCAGCAGCTTGGAGTCAGGGGAAAAACTGTTTTTT.

This chain links TRBV19 with TRBJ1-1; D is undetermined. The V end lost 5 bases, the J end lost 0 bases, and 10 bases lay between the germline ends. The CDR3 extends over 14 amino acids. Looked up from germline, CDR1 is LNHDA and CDR2 is SQIVND (reference sequence). CDR3 amino acids: CASSARIMNTEAFF. The CDR3 DNA reads TGTGCCAGTAGTGCCAGAATTATGAACACTGAAGCTTTCTTT.

The rearrangement uses TRBV2 and TRBJ2-3, with TRBD1 as a possible D gene (5 bases). V shed 6 bases and J shed 2 bases, with 15 bases lying between them. This CDR3 spans 15 amino acids. Germline CDR1 is SNHLY and CDR2 is FYNNEI. CDR3 nucleotide sequence: TGTGCCAGCAGCAGACCTACAGGAGCCACAGATACGCAGTATTTT. Residues: CASSRPTGATDTQYF.

V is TRBV5-4 and J is TRBJ1-2, with TRBD1 matching 7 bases. Germline V gene lookup returns CDR1 SGHNT and CDR2 YYREEE (reference sequence). The V gene end was trimmed by 3 bases and the J gene end by 4 bases; junction bases not matched to a gene: 9. This CDR3 is built from 15 residues. In DNA form, the CDR3 reads TGTGCCAGCAGCTCTCCTGGACAGGCGACCTATGGCTACACCTTC. As protein: CASSSPGQATYGYTF.

This sequence joins TRBV7-9 and TRBJ2-7; 7 bases map to TRBD1. Unmatched junction bases numbered 10, after V lost 3 bases and J lost 5 bases. The germline CDR1 and CDR2 sequences are SEHNR and FQNEAQ (reference sequence). This CDR3 is 15 amino acids long. The CDR3 spells CASSFVRGGGDEQYF. The CDR3 DNA reads as TGTGCCAGCAGCTTCGTTAGAGGGGGCGGCGACGAGCAGTACTTC.

The rearrangement uses TRBV5-5 and TRBJ2-7; TRBD2 matches 8 bases. The ends lost 1 base at V and 5 bases at J; junction bases unmatched: 17. CDR1 is SGHKS and CDR2 is YYEKEE in the germline V gene (reference sequence). This CDR3 region has 18 residues. The CDR3 spells CASSLYSSSASGPNEQYF. The CDR3 DNA sequence: TGTGCCAGCAGCTTGTACAGTTCGAGTGCTAGCGGGCCTAACGAGCAGTACTTC.